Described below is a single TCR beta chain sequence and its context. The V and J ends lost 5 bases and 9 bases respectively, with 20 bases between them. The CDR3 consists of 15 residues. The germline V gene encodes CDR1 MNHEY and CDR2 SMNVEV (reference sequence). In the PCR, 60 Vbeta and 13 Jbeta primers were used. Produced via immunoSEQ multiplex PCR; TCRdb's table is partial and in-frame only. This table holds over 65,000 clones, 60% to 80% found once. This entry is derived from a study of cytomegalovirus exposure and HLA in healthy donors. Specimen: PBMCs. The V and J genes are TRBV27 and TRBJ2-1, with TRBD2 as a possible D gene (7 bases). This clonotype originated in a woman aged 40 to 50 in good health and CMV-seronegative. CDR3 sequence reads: CASSPWGGGISEQFF. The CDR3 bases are TGTGCCAGCAGTCCGTGGGGGGGCGGCATTAGTGAGCAGTTCTTC.